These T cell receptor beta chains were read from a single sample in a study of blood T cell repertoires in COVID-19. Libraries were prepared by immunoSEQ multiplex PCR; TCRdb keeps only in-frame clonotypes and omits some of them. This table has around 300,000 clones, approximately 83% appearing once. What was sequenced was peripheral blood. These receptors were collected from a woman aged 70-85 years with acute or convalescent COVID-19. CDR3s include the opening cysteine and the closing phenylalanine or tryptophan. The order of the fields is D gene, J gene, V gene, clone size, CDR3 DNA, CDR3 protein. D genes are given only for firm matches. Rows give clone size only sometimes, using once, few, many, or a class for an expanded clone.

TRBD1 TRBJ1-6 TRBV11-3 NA TGTGCCAGCAGCTTAGCAGGGGGATCACCCCTCCACTTT CASSLAGGSPLHF
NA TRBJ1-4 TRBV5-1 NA TGCGCCAGCAGCTCGGGAGGGATTAATGAAAAACTGTTTTTT CASSSGGINEKLFF
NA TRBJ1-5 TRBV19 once TGTGCCAGTAGTATAGAGAATGAGGGTCAGCCCCAGCATTTT CASSIENEGQPQHF
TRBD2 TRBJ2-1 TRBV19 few TGTGCCAGTAGTCCCGGGACTAGCGGATTCAATGAGCAGTTCTTC CASSPGTSGFNEQFF
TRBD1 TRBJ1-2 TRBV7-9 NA TGTGCCAGCAGCCCGGGACAGGGTTTTAACTATGGCTACACCTTC CASSPGQGFNYGYTF
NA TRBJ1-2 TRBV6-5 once TGTGTCAGCAGTTACTCCCACCAGGGGAAATACTATGGCTACACCTTC CVSSYSHQGKYYGYTF
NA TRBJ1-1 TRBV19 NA TGTGCCAGTAGGCTAGCAGGGGAAAACACTGAAGCTTTCTTT CASRLAGENTEAFF
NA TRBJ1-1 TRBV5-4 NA TGTGCCAGCAGCCCCAAGCCCCAGACAGGAGGCACTGAAGCTTTCTTT CASSPKPQTGGTEAFF
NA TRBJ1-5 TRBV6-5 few TGTGCCAGCAGTTACTCTCCCTATCAGCCCCAGCATTTT CASSYSPYQPQHF
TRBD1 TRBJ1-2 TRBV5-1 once TGCGCCAGCAGCACGGCGACAGGGGAGCATAACTATGGCTACACCTTC CASSTATGEHNYGYTF
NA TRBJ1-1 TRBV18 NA TGTGCCAGCTCACCACCCATGCGGAACACTGAAGCTTTCTTT CASSPPMRNTEAFF
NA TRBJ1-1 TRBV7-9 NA TGTGCCAGCAGCAGAGGATATACCACTGAAGCTTTCTTT CASSRGYTTEAFF
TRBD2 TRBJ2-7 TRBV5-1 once TGCGCCAGCAGCTTGGGGGCTAGCGGGGCCTACGAGCAGTACTTC CASSLGASGAYEQYF
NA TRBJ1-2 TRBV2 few TGTGCCAGCAGGGGAGACTCCACACATGGCTACACCTTC CASRGDSTHGYTF
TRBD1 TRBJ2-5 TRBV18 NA TGTGCCAGCTCAGGGACAGGCGGAGAGACCCAGTACTTC CASSGTGGETQYF
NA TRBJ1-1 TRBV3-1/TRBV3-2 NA TGTGCCAGCAGCCAATACAGGGTTACTGAAGCTTTCTTT CASSQYRVTEAFF
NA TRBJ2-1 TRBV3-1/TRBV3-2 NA TGTGCCAGCAGCCAACGTCGGCCACCGGGGGATGAGCAGTTCTTC CASSQRRPPGDEQFF
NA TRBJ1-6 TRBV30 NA TGTGCCTGGAGTCAGGGAAACTATAATTCACCCCTCCACTTT CAWSQGNYNSPLHF
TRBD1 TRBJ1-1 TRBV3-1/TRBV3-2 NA TGTGCCAGCAGCTTGTGGGGACAGGGGGATAACACTGAAGCTTTCTTT CASSLWGQGDNTEAFF
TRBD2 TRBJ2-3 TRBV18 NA TGTGCCAGCTCACCAACCCGACTAGCGGGGGTAAGAGATACGCAGTATTTT CASSPTRLAGVRDTQYF
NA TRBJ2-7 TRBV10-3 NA TGTGCCATCAGTGAGTCGGACCGGGGGACCTACGAGCAGTACTTC CAISESDRGTYEQYF
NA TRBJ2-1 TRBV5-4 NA TGTGCCAGCAGCCCACCGGGGGACTACAATGAGCAGTTCTTC CASSPPGDYNEQFF
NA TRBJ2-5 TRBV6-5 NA TGTGCCACCCGCCAAAACAGCGGGCTCCAAGAGACCCAGTACTTC CATRQNSGLQETQYF
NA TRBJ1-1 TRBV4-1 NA TGCGCCAGCAGCCAAGATGGACTGGGTGCAGCTTTCTTT CASSQDGLGAAFF
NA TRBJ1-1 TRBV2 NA TGTGCCAGCAGGGGCGGGTACACTGAAGCTTTCTTT CASRGGYTEAFF
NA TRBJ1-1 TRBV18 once TGTGCCAGCTCACCTAACAGCAAGAACACTGAAGCTTTCTTT CASSPNSKNTEAFF
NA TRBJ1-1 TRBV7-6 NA TGTGCCAGCAGCCCCCACAGGGATAGGGTCACTGAAGCTTTCTTT CASSPHRDRVTEAFF
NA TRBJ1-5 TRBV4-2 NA TGTGCCAGCAGTTTCACCCAGGGAGGAGATCAGCCCCAGCATTTT CASSFTQGGDQPQHF
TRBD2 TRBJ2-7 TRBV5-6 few TGTGCCAGCAGCCGGGGGGGCTCCTACGAGCAGTACTTC CASSRGGSYEQYF
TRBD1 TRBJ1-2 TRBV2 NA TGTGCCAGCAGTGACCCCGGACAGGGGCAGTATGGCTACACCTTC CASSDPGQGQYGYTF
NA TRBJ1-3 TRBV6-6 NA TGTGCCAGCAGTTACGATCGGACAGCTGGAAACACCATATATTTT CASSYDRTAGNTIYF
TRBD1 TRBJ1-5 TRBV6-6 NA TGTGCCAGCAGTAGGGACAGTGGTTATAGCAATCAGCCCCAGCATTTT CASSRDSGYSNQPQHF
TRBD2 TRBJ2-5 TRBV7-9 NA TGTGCCAGCAGCCCCCCGACTAGCGGGTACGGAGAGACCCAGTACTTC CASSPPTSGYGETQYF
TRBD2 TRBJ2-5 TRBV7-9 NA TGTGCCAGCAGCTTCTCACTAGCGAACCATTGGGAGACCCAGTACTTC CASSFSLANHWETQYF
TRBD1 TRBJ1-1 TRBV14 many TGTGCCAGCAGCCAAATGACCGGGACAGAGAACACTGAAGCTTTCTTT CASSQMTGTENTEAFF
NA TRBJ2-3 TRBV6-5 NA TGTGCCAGCAGACGTTTACAGAGCTACACAGATACGCAGTATTTT CASRRLQSYTDTQYF
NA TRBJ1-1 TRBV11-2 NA TGTGCCAGCAGCCCGACAGCCAACACTGAAGCTTTCTTT CASSPTANTEAFF
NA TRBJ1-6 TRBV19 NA TGTGCCAGTAGTATTACCCACCAGGGTGGGTCACCCCTCCACTTT CASSITHQGGSPLHF
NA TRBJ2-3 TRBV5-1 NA TGCGCCAGCAGCTCCGTTACAGGGACCACAGATACGCAGTATTTT CASSSVTGTTDTQYF
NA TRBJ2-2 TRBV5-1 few TGCGCCAGCAGCTTGGTGGGACTCCGAAACACCGGGGAGCTGTTTTTT CASSLVGLRNTGELFF
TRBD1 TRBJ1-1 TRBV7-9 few TGTGCCAGCACCCTGGGACAGATGAACACTGAAGCTTTCTTT CASTLGQMNTEAFF
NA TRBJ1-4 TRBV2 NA TGTGCCAGCCGCAGGGTTGGGACTAATGAAAAACTGTTTTTT CASRRVGTNEKLFF
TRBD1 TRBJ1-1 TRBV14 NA TGTGCCAGCAGCCAGTTTTTGAGGACAGGGATATTAGGGAAGGACACTGAAGCTTTCTTT CASSQFLRTGILGKDTEAFF
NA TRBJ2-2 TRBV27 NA TGTGCCAGCAGCTCCTGGGAGGCAGGCACCGGGGAGCTGTTTTTT CASSSWEAGTGELFF
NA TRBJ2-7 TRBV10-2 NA TGCGCCAGCAGTGGGAACGCGGGTCTTACCGGGCAGTACTTC CASSGNAGLTGQYF
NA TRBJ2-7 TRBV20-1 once TGCAGTGCTAGTACGACTCTGGACGAGCAGTACTTC CSASTTLDEQYF
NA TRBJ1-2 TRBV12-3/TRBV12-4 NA TGTGCCAGCAGCCCGGACAGATACTATGGCTACACCTTC CASSPDRYYGYTF
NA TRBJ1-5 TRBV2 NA TGTGCCAGCAGTGCTACAGGGCCAAGCAATCAGCCCCAGCATTTT CASSATGPSNQPQHF
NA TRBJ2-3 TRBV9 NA TGTGCCAGCAGCGATAGCGGAACACGCACAGATACGCAGTATTTT CASSDSGTRTDTQYF
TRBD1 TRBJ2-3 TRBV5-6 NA TGTGCCAGCAGCCTTCGGTTAACAGGGGGCTGGAGCACAGATACGCAGTATTTT CASSLRLTGGWSTDTQYF
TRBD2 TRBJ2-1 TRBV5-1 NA TGCGCCAGCAGCTTGGTAACTAGCGGGGGAAGTGAGCAGTTCTTC CASSLVTSGGSEQFF